The next 13 T cell receptor beta chains were all read from a single sample in a study of blood T cell repertoires in COVID-19. Some clones are missing from TCRdb's copy, which holds only in-frame ones; the method was immunoSEQ multiplex PCR. This table holds about 210,000 clones, around 83% found once. The sample comprised peripheral blood. These TCRs come from a woman aged 45-60 years with acute or convalescent COVID-19.

This chain joins TRBV11-3 and TRBJ2-3; 7 bases agree with TRBD2. The CDR3 has 17 residues. The J segment lost 4 bases and the V segment lost 1 base, leaving 11 bases of the junction unmatched. Per germline, CDR1 SGHNT and CDR2 YENEEA. CDR3: CASSLGVLAGAADTQYF. CDR3 coding DNA: TGTGCCAGCAGCTTAGGGGTACTTGCGGGAGCGGCAGATACGCAGTATTTT.

This rearrangement joins TRBV4-1 to TRBJ1-2; D possibly corresponds to TRBD1 (5 bases). The CDR3 has 15 amino acids. The germline V and J ends were trimmed by 1 base and 3 bases, with 12 bases remaining between them. In germline, CDR1 is MGHRA, CDR2 YSYEKL. CDR3 region: CASSQGQGMDYGYTF. The CDR3 DNA follows: TGCGCCAGCAGCCAAGGTCAGGGAATGGACTATGGCTACACCTTC.

This chain uses TRBV10-2 with TRBJ2-2; a possible D gene is TRBD2 (5 bases). The CDR3 has 15 amino acids. Germline values: CDR1 WSHSY, CDR2 SAAADI. Between the trimmed V and J ends, which lost 3 bases and 4 bases, there was a span of 12 bases. The CDR3: CASSETRGFTGELFF. CDR3 in DNA: TGCGCCAGCAGTGAAACTAGAGGGTTCACCGGGGAGCTGTTTTTT.

The J gene is TRBJ1-6, the V gene TRBV5-1; D not certain. Germline CDR1 SGHRS, CDR2 YFSETQ. The CDR3 has 13 amino acids. V lost 0 bases, J lost 9 bases, and 7 bases lay in between. The CDR3 DNA reads TGCGCCAGCAGCTTGGTCGGTGGTTCACCCCTCCACTTT. It yields the protein CASSLVGGSPLHF.

The rearrangement joins TRBV28 to TRBJ1-4; TRBD1 matches at 7 bases. This CDR3 spans 14 amino acids. V trimming: 2 bases; J trimming: 10 bases; junction bases outside the gene matches: 7. Germline lookup yields CDR1 MDHEN and CDR2 SYDVKM. The CDR3 sequence: CASSLGGGVVKLFF. DNA of the CDR3: TGTGCCAGCAGTTTAGGAGGGGGCGTCGTAAAACTGTTTTTT.

The chain employs TRBV5-5 and TRBJ1-1, with D possibly being TRBD1 (6 bases). The CDR3 loop spans 13 amino acids. CDR1 and CDR2 (germline): SGHKS, YYEKEE (reference sequence). The V gene lost 0 bases and the J gene lost 11 bases, with 14 bases spanning the gap. The DNA of the CDR3 is TGTGCCAGCAGCTTGGGGCCACAGGGTGAGGCTTTCTTT. Protein product: CASSLGPQGEAFF.

The genes are TRBV24-1 and TRBJ2-1; 10 bases fit TRBD2. V trimming: 5 bases; J trimming: 5 bases; junction bases outside the gene matches: 14. This CDR3 is 18 amino acids long. Per germline, CDR1 KGHDR and CDR2 SFDVKD. The DNA of the CDR3 is TGTGCCACCAGTGCCCGCCGCCCGGGGACTAGCGCCGACAATGAGCAGTTCTTC. This codes for CATSARRPGTSADNEQFF.

The V and J genes are TRBV9 and TRBJ1-2, with 8 bases that match TRBD1. V trimming: 3 bases; J trimming: 4 bases; junction bases outside the gene matches: 14. The CDR3 is made up of 17 amino acids. The V gene's germline CDR1 is SGDLS and CDR2 YYNGEE. This CDR3 is CASSAGLEDRVSYGYTF. The CDR3 region has the DNA TGTGCCAGCAGCGCTGGGTTAGAGGACAGGGTGTCCTATGGCTACACCTTC.

The gene calls are TRBV7-9 and TRBJ2-5, with 9 bases aligning to TRBD2. After removal of 3 bases from V and 5 bases from J, the junction contained 10 bases not matched to a gene. The CDR3 is made up of 16 amino acids. Germline V CDR1 and CDR2: SEHNR, FQNEAQ (reference sequence). The CDR3: CASSLDRGRGRETQYF. CDR3 nucleotides: TGTGCCAGCAGCTTGGACCGCGGGAGGGGTCGGGAGACCCAGTACTTC.

The gene calls are TRBV19 and TRBJ1-1; D ambiguous. Trimming cost V 6 bases and J 2 bases, with 13 bases left between them. The CDR3 is 14 amino acids. The V gene's germline CDR1 is LNHDA and CDR2 SQIVND (reference sequence). The CDR3 bases are TGTGCCAGTAGAAGCCACCCCCCAAACACTGAAGCTTTCTTT. This gives the protein CASRSHPPNTEAFF.

The J gene is TRBJ2-7, the V gene TRBV2; 8 nucleotides match TRBD1. Losses at the gene ends were 9 bases for V and 5 bases for J; bases not matched to a gene: 9. This CDR3 is built from 13 residues. Germline CDR1 is SNHLY and CDR2 is FYNNEI. The CDR3 DNA follows: TGTGCCAGTTTTCCAGGGGGCTTCGACGAGCAGTACTTC. Residues: CASFPGGFDEQYF. Filled out from reference TRBV2 and TRBJ2-7, the complete variable domain reads EPEVTQTPSHQVTQMGQEVILRCVPISNHLYFYWYRQILGQKVEFLVSFYNNEISEKSEIFDDQFSVERPDGSNFTLKIRSTKLEDSAMYFCASFPGGFDEQYFGPGTRLTVT.

The V and J genes are TRBV3-1 (or the pseudogene TRBV3-2) and TRBJ2-5, with TRBD2 matching 10 bases. This CDR3 is built from 15 residues. Germline trimming cut 1 base from V and 5 bases from J; bases unmatched to any gene: 4. CDR1 and CDR2 from the germline V gene are LGHDT and YNNKEL (reference sequence). The CDR3 reads CASSQVAGGTETQYF. CDR3 coding DNA: TGTGCCAGCAGCCAAGTAGCGGGAGGAACGGAGACCCAGTACTTC.

This chain connects TRBV5-4 to TRBJ2-7; 8 bases are a match to TRBD2. Germline V lookup: CDR1 SGHNT, CDR2 YYREEE (reference sequence). There are 16 residues in the CDR3. The junction had 9 bases not matched to a gene; V was cut back by 2 bases and J by 2 bases. The CDR3 DNA sequence: TGTGCCAGCAGCTTCTCGGGAGGGCCTTCCCCCTACGAGCAGTACTTC. It encodes CASSFSGGPSPYEQYF. The whole variable domain, remainder taken from reference TRBV5-4 and TRBJ2-7, is ETGVTQSPTHLIKTRGQQVTLRCSSQSGHNTVSWYQQALGQGPQFIFQYYREEENGRGNFPPRFSGLQFPNYSSELNVNALELDDSALYLCASSFSGGPSPYEQYFGPGTRLTVT.